This T cell receptor beta chain was captured in a study of T-cell reconstitution after alpha-beta-depleted transplantation in children (dated by TCRdb to 2016 to 2018). Context from the whole study: The study quantitatively tracked T-cell immune reconstitution after TCRalphabeta/CD19-depleted allogeneic hematopoietic cell transplantation in children using TCR repertoire profiling.

There are many counts of this clonotype. It lacks a known antigen. No base-level quality is on record; no much larger clone is a single base apart. This specimen's treatment or condition label, interpreted: allogeneic hematopoietic cell transplantation with graft depleted of TCRalphabeta T cells and CD19 B cells. The children who served as transplant recipients had been given grafts of TCRalphabeta/CD19-depleted allogeneic hematopoietic cells. General conclusions and limits of the study: Apparently early alphabetaT-cell count recovery about two months after transplant reportedly relied on only several hundred rapidly expanded clones derived from non-depleted graft cells. In some patients, the high TCRbeta diversity seen at day 60 was put down to recipient T cells and intrathymic progenitors that had survived conditioning. Over the following months the frequencies of hyperexpanded clones went down, and after one year T-cell counts and TCRbeta diversity were mostly credited to newly produced T cells.

Receptors were amplified or captured by PCR. Sequenced on an Illumina HiSeq 2500. To normalize quantification of the TCRbeta repertoire, the TCR libraries were built with molecular barcoding that relied on unique molecular identifiers. The raw public data were reprocessed by TCRdb itself: fastp quality trimming at Q25, MiXCR clonotype calling, in-frame beta chains only. Rows are unified per CDR3 protein, each entry keeping the most common DNA and genes. The sample records about 180,000 distinct CDR3 sequences, 11% of which are singletons. Around 14% of the sample is taken by the ten largest. The material sequenced was PBMCs, taken before TCRalphabeta/CD19-depleted stem cell transplant. The source of this sequence is a boy aged 2-15 years with acute myeloid leukemia, due to receive a stem cell transplant.

The sequence in DNA is TGTGCCAGCAGTTACCGTCTAGCGGGGGGGCCAGATACGCAGTATTTT. Translated, this gives CASSYRLAGGPDTQYF. Recombination joined TRBV12-3 or TRBV12-4 with TRBJ2-3, with 12 bases in between that match TRBD2. V is trimmed back by 4 bases and J by 4 bases, and the junction contains 6 bases that no gene match accounts for. Including the terminal cysteine and phenylalanine, the CDR3 comprises 16 residues. Kept here is only the CDR3 DNA, which spans 48 bases and is read in frame from base 1.